This T cell receptor beta chain was found in a study of blood T cell repertoires in COVID-19. For the study at large: From the United States, Italy and Spain came samples of acute and convalescent COVID-19. Nucleic acid was either cDNA or gDNA, and it came from T cells, B-cell-depleted T cells, or PBMCs.

In the authors' methods: Amplification from reference gene primers served as the basis for estimated nucleated cell counts. Method: immunoSEQ multiplex PCR; TCRdb's copy keeps in-frame clones and lacks some. The V and J calls and clone size come from that table; D and trimming were worked out from the DNA. The data hold about 100,000 clones, with around 84% observed a single time. CDR1 is KGHSH, CDR2 LQKENI, per germline. V lost 0 bases, J lost 2 bases, and 3 bases stayed unmatched. The CDR3 contains 15 residues. The chain links TRBV18 to TRBJ2-7; 8 nucleotides line up with TRBD2. Material for sequencing was peripheral blood. The receptor comes from a human donor in a cohort sampled during active COVID-19. CDR3 bases: TGTGCCAGCTCACCACCCGCGGGGGGTACCTACGAGCAGTACTTC. Translation gives CASSPPAGGTYEQYF.